One sample yielded the 16 T cell receptor beta chains listed below, sequenced in a study of blood T cell repertoires in COVID-19. Sequencing used immunoSEQ multiplex PCR; TCRdb keeps in-frame clones, though not all of them. The sample comprises approximately 68,000 clones, 83% of which are singletons, and 5% to 7% rests with the top ten. The sample consisted of peripheral blood. The source of these receptors is a woman aged 55 to 70 with acute or convalescent COVID-19.

The chain couples TRBV5-6 to TRBJ2-1; 14 bases line up with TRBD2. The CDR3 has 18 residues. Germline loops: CDR1 SGHDT, CDR2 YYEEEE. The V gene end was trimmed by 4 bases and the J gene end by 8 bases; junction bases not matched to a gene: 14. The CDR3 coding sequence is TGTGCCAGCAGCCGGACTAGCGGGGGGACCTTTGGCCGCGATGAGCAGTTCTTC. This gives the protein CASSRTSGGTFGRDEQFF.

The chain joins TRBV27 to TRBJ1-1; TRBD1 matches at 12 bases. Trimming at V came to 6 bases and at J to 1 base, leaving 6 bases not matched to a gene. In germline, CDR1 is MNHEY, CDR2 SMNVEV (reference sequence). The CDR3 is made up of 16 amino acids. The CDR3 DNA is TGTGCCAGCAGAAAGGGGACAGGGGGCCCGAACACTGAAGCTTTCTTT. This sequence encodes CASRKGTGGPNTEAFF.

The rearrangement links TRBV10-3 to TRBJ2-1; 7 positions match TRBD1. Losses at the gene ends were 5 bases for V and 2 bases for J; bases not matched to a gene: 6. Per the germline V gene, CDR1 is ENHRY and CDR2 is SYGVKD. CDR3 length equals 15 residues. CDR3 in DNA: TGTGCCATCAGTCCCAGGGGGTCCACCTACAATGAGCAGTTCTTC. Protein: CAISPRGSTYNEQFF.

The rearrangement joins TRBV6-5 to TRBJ1-2, with 10 bases that match TRBD1. The CDR3 contains 14 residues. After removal of 10 bases from V and 4 bases from J, the junction contained 9 bases not matched to a gene. Germline CDR1 reads MNHEY; CDR2 reads SVGAGI. The chain's CDR3 is CATGLGQGGYGYTF. The CDR3, as DNA: TGTGCCACCGGACTAGGACAGGGGGGCTATGGCTACACCTTC.

This chain connects TRBV5-1 to TRBJ2-5; 10 bases are shared with TRBD2. The CDR3 totals 15 residues. Germline-derived CDR1 and CDR2 are SGHRS and YFSETQ. Trimming at V came to 6 bases and at J to 4 bases, leaving 9 bases not matched to a gene. This chain's CDR3 is CASKFSGGPRETQYF. As DNA, the CDR3 is TGCGCCAGCAAATTTAGCGGGGGGCCACGAGAGACCCAGTACTTC.

The chain couples TRBV13 to TRBJ2-7; D call uncertain. Trimming stripped 0 bases from V and 5 bases from J, with 5 bases between. CDR3 length: 12 residues. Germline V gene data show CDR1 as PRHDT and CDR2 as FYEKMQ (reference sequence). In nucleotides, the CDR3 is TGTGCCAGCAGCTTAGGGGGCCACGAGCAGTACTTC. This encodes CASSLGGHEQYF.

This clone has a handful of counts. J is TRBJ2-3 and V is TRBV20-1, with D possibly being TRBD2 (6 bases). CDR1 DFQATT and CDR2 SNEGSKA come from the germline V gene (reference sequence). V was shortened by 5 bases and J by 5 bases, with 8 bases between the two germline ends. The CDR3 runs 11 residues. The CDR3 bases are TGCAGTGCTGGGACTTTAGATACGCAGTATTTT. Translation gives CSAGTLDTQYF.

The chain uses TRBV7-9 and TRBJ1-1; TRBD1 agrees at 7 bases. Germline CDR1 and CDR2: SEHNR and FQNEAQ (reference sequence). Trimming removed 7 bases from V and 1 base from J; junction bases left unmatched: 6. CDR3 length: 14 amino acids. The CDR3 DNA reads as TGTGCCAGCACCGCCGGGACAGAGAACACTGAAGCTTTCTTT. It translates to CASTAGTENTEAFF. The full variable domain, completed using reference TRBV7-9 and TRBJ1-1, is DTGVSQNPRHKITKRGQNVTFRCDPISEHNRLYWYRQTLGQGPEFLTYFQNEAQLEKSRLLSDRFSAERPKGSFSTLEIQRTEQGDSAMYLCASTAGTENTEAFFGQGTRLTVV.

The sample holds one count of this clone. The gene calls are TRBV2 and TRBJ2-7; D may be TRBD2 (7 bases). Germline CDR1 reads SNHLY; CDR2 reads FYNNEI. The CDR3 contains 17 residues. V lost 6 bases and J 0 bases, leaving 21 bases between the germline ends. CDR3 bases: TGTGCCAGCAGGGACCTGGGGGGGACACGGAGCTCCTACGAGCAGTACTTC. It encodes CASRDLGGTRSSYEQYF.

J is TRBJ1-2 and V is TRBV7-2; TRBD1 aligns across 8 bases. The CDR3 is made up of 16 amino acids. V dropped 7 bases and J dropped 4; count of bases not matched to a gene: 14. Germline lookup yields CDR1 SGHTA and CDR2 FQGNSA. The CDR3 coding sequence is TGTGCCAGCACCCTTCCGGGCAGGGGGCGCATCTATGGCTACACCTTC. This translates into CASTLPGRGRIYGYTF.

The V and J genes are TRBV19 and TRBJ1-2; D is unresolved. Deletions cut 5 bases from V and 8 bases from J, with 9 bases between. The CDR3 is 11 amino acids. CDR1 LNHDA and CDR2 SQIVND come from the germline V gene (reference sequence). CDR3 amino acids: CASSPSRGYTF. The CDR3, as DNA: TGTGCCAGTAGTCCCTCCCGGGGCTACACCTTC.

V usage is TRBV4-1 and J usage is TRBJ1-1; the D gene is possibly TRBD1 (6 bases). The CDR3 length is 16 residues. CDR1 is MGHRA, CDR2 YSYEKL, per germline. V shed 2 bases and J shed 2 bases, with 15 bases lying between them. The CDR3 here is CASSQQPGALNTEAFF. Written as DNA, the CDR3 is TGCGCCAGCAGCCAACAACCAGGGGCCCTAAACACTGAAGCTTTCTTT.

The chain recombines TRBV9 with TRBJ2-5; no reliable D call. The CDR3 has 15 residues. The germline gives CDR1 SGDLS, CDR2 YYNGEE. V lost 2 bases and J lost 2, with 13 bases in between. Here the CDR3 reads CASSVRPGFQETQYF. The DNA of the CDR3 is TGTGCCAGCAGCGTCCGCCCCGGGTTTCAAGAGACCCAGTACTTC.

This chain connects TRBV7-2 to TRBJ1-5; 7 bases line up with TRBD1. Germline CDR1 and CDR2: SGHTA and FQGNSA. The length of the CDR3 is 15 residues. V trimming: 5 bases; J trimming: 6 bases; junction bases outside the gene matches: 10. CDR3 bases: TGTGCCAGCAGCATCACAGGGGTACAACCTCAGCCCCAGCATTTT. The encoded protein is CASSITGVQPQPQHF.

The chain couples TRBV4-2 to TRBJ1-2, with TRBD1 matching 8 bases. CDR1 is LGHNA and CDR2 is YNFKEQ in the germline V gene. V shed 0 bases, J shed 4 bases, and the junction held 4 bases outside the gene matches. There are 15 residues in the CDR3. CDR3 sequence: CASSQETGGLYGYTF. The CDR3 coding sequence is TGTGCCAGCAGCCAAGAAACAGGGGGACTCTATGGCTACACCTTC.

This clone was recorded only once. The CDR3 region has the DNA TGTGCCAGCAGCTTGGGGGGAAGCACTGAAGCTTTCTTT. It is translated as CASSLGGSTEAFF. The chain joins TRBV7-3 to TRBJ1-1, with D tentatively TRBD1 (5 bases). The CDR3 length is 13 residues. Trimming stripped 3 bases from V and 4 bases from J, with 9 bases between. The germline CDR1 and CDR2 sequences are SGHTA and FQGTGA.